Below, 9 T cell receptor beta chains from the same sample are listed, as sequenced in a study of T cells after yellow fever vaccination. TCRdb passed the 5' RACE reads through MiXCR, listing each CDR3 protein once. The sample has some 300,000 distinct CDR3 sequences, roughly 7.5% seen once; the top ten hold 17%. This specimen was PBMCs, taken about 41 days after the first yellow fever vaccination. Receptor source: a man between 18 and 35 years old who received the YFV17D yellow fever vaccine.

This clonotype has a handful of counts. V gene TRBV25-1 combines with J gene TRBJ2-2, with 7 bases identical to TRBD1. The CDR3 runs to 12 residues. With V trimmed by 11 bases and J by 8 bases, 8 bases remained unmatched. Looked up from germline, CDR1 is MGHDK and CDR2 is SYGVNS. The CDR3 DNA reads TGTGCCGGACGACAGGGCGTAGGGGAGCTGTTTTTT. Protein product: CAGRQGVGELFF.

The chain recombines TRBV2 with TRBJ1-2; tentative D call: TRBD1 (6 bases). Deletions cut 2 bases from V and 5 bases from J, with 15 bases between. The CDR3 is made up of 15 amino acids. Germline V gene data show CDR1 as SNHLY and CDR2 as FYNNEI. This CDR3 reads CASSENTGRTYGYTF. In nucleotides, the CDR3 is TGTGCCAGCAGTGAAAATACAGGGCGTACTTATGGCTACACCTTC.

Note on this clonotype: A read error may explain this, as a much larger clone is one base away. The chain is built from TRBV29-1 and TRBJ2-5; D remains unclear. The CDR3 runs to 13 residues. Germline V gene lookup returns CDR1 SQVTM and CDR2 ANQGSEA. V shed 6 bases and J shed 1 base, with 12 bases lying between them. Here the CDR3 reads CSVARTVQETQYF. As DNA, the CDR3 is TGCAGCGTCGCCCGGACGGTCCAAGAGACCCAGTACTTC. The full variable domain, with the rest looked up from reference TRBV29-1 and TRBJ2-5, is SAVISQKPSRDICQRGTSLTIQCQVDSQVTMMFWYRQQPGQSLTLIATANQGSEATYESGFVIDKFPISRPNLTFSTLTVSNMSPEDSSIYLCSVARTVQETQYFGPGTRLLVL.

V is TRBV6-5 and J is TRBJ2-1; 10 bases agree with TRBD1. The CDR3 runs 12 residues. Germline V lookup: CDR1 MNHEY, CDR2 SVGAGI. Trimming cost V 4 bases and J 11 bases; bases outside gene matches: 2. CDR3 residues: CASSLGQGKQFF. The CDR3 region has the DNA TGTGCCAGCAGTTTGGGACAGGGGAAGCAGTTCTTC.

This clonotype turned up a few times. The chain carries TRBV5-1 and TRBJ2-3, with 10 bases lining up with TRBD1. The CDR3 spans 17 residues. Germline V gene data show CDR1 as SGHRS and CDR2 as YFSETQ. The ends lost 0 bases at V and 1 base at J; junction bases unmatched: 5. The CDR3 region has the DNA TGCGCCAGCAGCTTGGCCGGGGACAGGGGACGCACAGATACGCAGTATTTT. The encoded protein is CASSLAGDRGRTDTQYF.

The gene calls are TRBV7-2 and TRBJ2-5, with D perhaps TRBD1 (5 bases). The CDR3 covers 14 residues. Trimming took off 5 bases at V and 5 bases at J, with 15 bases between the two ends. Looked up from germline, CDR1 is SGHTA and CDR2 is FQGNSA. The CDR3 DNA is TGTGCCAGCAGCGCAAACATGGGGCAGGAGACCCAGTACTTC. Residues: CASSANMGQETQYF.

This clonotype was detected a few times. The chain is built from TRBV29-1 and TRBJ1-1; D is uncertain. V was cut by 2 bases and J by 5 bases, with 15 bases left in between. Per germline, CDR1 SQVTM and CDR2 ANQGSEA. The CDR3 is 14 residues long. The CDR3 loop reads CSVEPTAWETEAFF. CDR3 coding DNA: TGCAGCGTTGAACCTACAGCTTGGGAAACTGAAGCTTTCTTT.

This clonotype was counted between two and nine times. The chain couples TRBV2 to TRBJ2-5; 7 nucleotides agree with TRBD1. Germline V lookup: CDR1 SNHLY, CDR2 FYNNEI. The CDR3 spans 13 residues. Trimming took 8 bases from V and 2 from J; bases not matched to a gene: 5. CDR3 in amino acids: CASEQGIQETQYF. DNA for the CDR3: TGTGCCAGCGAACAGGGGATACAAGAGACCCAGTACTTC.

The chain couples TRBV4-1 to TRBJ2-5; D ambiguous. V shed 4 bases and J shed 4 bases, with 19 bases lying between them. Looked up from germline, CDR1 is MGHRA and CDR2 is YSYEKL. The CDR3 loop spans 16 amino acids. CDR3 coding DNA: TGCGCCAGCAGCCCCGGTGGGGAATGGGTAGGAGAGACCCAGTACTTC. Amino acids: CASSPGGEWVGETQYF.